Listed below are T cell receptor beta chains from one sample, sequenced in a study of cytomegalovirus exposure and HLA in healthy donors. Libraries were prepared by immunoSEQ multiplex PCR; TCRdb keeps only in-frame clonotypes and omits some of them. In the table there are 150,000 to 200,000 clones, around 75% of which are singletons. Input material: PBMCs. The receptors shown here come from a male donor in good health and CMV-seronegative. Each CDR3 is given with its conserved first and last residue. A D gene is named only where the DNA matches it firmly. Expanded clones get a size class; other rows say once, few or many, or leave the size out.

>TRBV28|TRBJ1-5|TRBD1|once
CASNRDRGNQPQHF
TGTGCCAGCAACCGGGACAGGGGGAATCAGCCCCAGCATTTT
>TRBV6-5|TRBJ2-7|TRBD1|NA
CASSYSGDRGYEQYF
TGTGCCAGCAGTTACTCTGGGGACAGGGGTTACGAGCAGTACTTC
>TRBV15|TRBJ2-2|TRBD2|NA
CATRTSGIIGELFF
TGTGCCACCCGGACTAGCGGGATCATCGGGGAGCTGTTTTTT
>TRBV5-4|TRBJ2-5|NA|NA
CASSWLLGEETQYF
TGTGCCAGCAGCTGGCTCCTAGGGGAAGAGACCCAGTACTTC
>TRBV4-1|TRBJ2-7|NA|NA
CASSHPFEVGYEQYF
TGCGCCAGCAGCCACCCCTTCGAGGTCGGTTACGAGCAGTACTTC
>TRBV6-5|TRBJ1-5|NA|NA
CASSYSRGLNQPQHF
TGTGCCAGCAGTTACTCGCGGGGGCTGAATCAGCCCCAGCATTTT
>TRBV7-9|TRBJ1-1|NA|NA
CSSSSTAEAFF
TGTTCCAGCAGTTCAACTGCTGAAGCTTTCTTT
>TRBV28|TRBJ1-5|TRBD1|NA
CASSLTRGQGPQIRPQHF
TGTGCCAGCAGTTTAACCCGAGGACAGGGGCCCCAGATACGGCCCCAGCATTTT
>TRBV9|TRBJ2-7|NA|NA
CASSVGLGVPSYEQYF
TGTGCCAGCAGCGTAGGACTAGGGGTTCCCTCCTACGAGCAGTACTTC
>TRBV30|TRBJ1-5|NA|NA
CAWRQGRGNQPQHF
TGTGCCTGGCGTCAGGGTAGGGGAAATCAGCCCCAGCATTTT
>TRBV30|TRBJ2-7|TRBD2|NA
CAWNKVGGSYEQYF
TGTGCCTGGAACAAAGTCGGCGGGAGTTACGAGCAGTACTTC
>TRBV21-1|TRBJ1-4|NA|few
CASSEQGFKDEKLFF
TGTGCCAGCAGCGAACAGGGGTTCAAGGATGAAAAACTGTTTTTT
>TRBV6-1|TRBJ1-1|TRBD1|NA
CASSRTGRLTEAFF
TGTGCCAGCAGTCGGACAGGTCGCTTGACTGAAGCTTTCTTT
>TRBV2|TRBJ1-4|NA|NA
CASSEFGQGRKKLFF
TGTGCCAGCAGTGAATTTGGCCAAGGGAGGAAGAAACTGTTTTTT
>TRBV28|TRBJ2-6|TRBD2|NA
CASSPPRGDTGANVLTF
TGTGCCAGCAGTCCCCCCCGGGGGGATACTGGGGCCAACGTCCTGACTTTC
>TRBV2|TRBJ1-3|NA|once
CARDSDSYSGNTIYF
TGTGCCAGAGATTCCGATAGTTATTCTGGAAACACCATATATTTT
>TRBV7-9|TRBJ2-2|TRBD2|NA
CASSLAFLAGNTGELFF
TGTGCCAGCAGCTTAGCGTTCCTAGCGGGGAACACCGGGGAGCTGTTTTTT
>TRBV28|TRBJ1-5|TRBD1|few
CASSSGTGGVGGNQPQHF
TGTGCCAGCAGCTCCGGGACAGGCGGTGTTGGGGGCAATCAGCCCCAGCATTTT
>TRBV30|TRBJ2-3|TRBD2|NA
CAWITAGGRDTQYF
TGTGCCTGGATTACAGCGGGAGGGCGAGATACGCAGTATTTT
>TRBV23-1|TRBJ1-2|NA|NA
CASSQSRSGIRYGYTF
TGCGCCAGCAGTCAATCTCGGTCCGGGATTAGGTATGGCTACACCTTC
>TRBV13|TRBJ2-1|NA|NA
CASSPRTPDNEQFF
TGTGCCAGCAGCCCCCGGACTCCTGACAATGAGCAGTTCTTC
>TRBV5-8|TRBJ1-4|NA|NA
CASSLGQLGLLGEKLFF
TGTGCCAGCAGCTTGGGACAGCTGGGACTTCTTGGCGAAAAACTGTTTTTT
>TRBV7-2|TRBJ2-1|NA|NA
CASSLAPGNEQFF
TGTGCCAGCAGCTTAGCCCCCGGCAATGAGCAGTTCTTC
>TRBV5-5|TRBJ2-5|TRBD2|few
CASSQPAAGGETQYF
TGTGCCAGCAGCCAACCCGCTGCGGGGGGAGAGACCCAGTACTTC
>TRBV7-9|TRBJ2-5|TRBD2|NA
CSSSFGTSGGGTQYF
TGTTCCAGCAGCTTCGGGACTAGCGGGGGGGGGACCCAGTACTTC
>TRBV7-9|TRBJ2-3|TRBD2|NA
CASSLVFLAGRTDTQYF
TGTGCCAGCAGCTTAGTGTTCCTAGCGGGGCGCACAGATACGCAGTATTTT
>TRBV5-6|TRBJ2-5|TRBD2|once
CASSRGREGKTQYF
TGTGCCAGCAGCAGGGGACGGGAGGGGAAGACCCAGTACTTC
>TRBV4-1|TRBJ1-2|TRBD1|NA
CASSQVPGGLQGYTF
TGCGCCAGCAGCCAGGTGCCAGGGGGTCTCCAGGGCTACACCTTC
>TRBV7-3|TRBJ2-3|NA|NA
CASSLKSYGGTTDTQYF
TGTGCCAGCAGTTTAAAGAGTTACGGGGGTACCACAGATACGCAGTATTTT
>TRBV5-1|TRBJ2-2|TRBD1|NA
CASSLEGTGGPGELFF
TGCGCCAGCAGCTTGGAAGGGACAGGGGGTCCCGGGGAGCTGTTTTTT
>TRBV5-4|TRBJ2-3|TRBD2|few
CASSLGLAGVTDTQYF
TGTGCCAGCAGCCTAGGACTAGCGGGAGTGACAGATACGCAGTATTTT
>TRBV27|TRBJ1-6|NA|once
CASSPSTDNSPLHF
TGTGCCAGCAGCCCCTCGACAGATAATTCACCCCTCCACTTT
>TRBV11-3|TRBJ2-2|NA|NA
CASSPGAGELFF
TGTGCCAGCAGCCCCGGGGCCGGGGAGCTGTTTTTT
>TRBV2|TRBJ1-1|NA|NA
CASNPDGRGTEAFF
TGTGCCAGCAACCCGGACGGGCGGGGCACTGAAGCTTTCTTT
>TRBV10-3|TRBJ2-2|TRBD2|NA
CAIRATSGGEVGELFF
TGTGCCATCAGAGCGACTAGCGGGGGGGAAGTCGGGGAGCTGTTTTTT
>TRBV6-1|TRBJ1-1|TRBD1|NA
CASSEFRVGQGTNTEAFF
TGTGCCAGCAGTGAATTTAGGGTAGGACAGGGGACGAACACTGAAGCTTTCTTT
>TRBV5-6|TRBJ1-1|NA|few
CASSFETRTEAFF
TGTGCCAGCAGCTTTGAAACGAGGACTGAAGCTTTCTTT
>TRBV7-2|TRBJ2-1|TRBD1|NA
CASSTQGRWNEQFF
TGTGCCAGCAGCACACAGGGGCGGTGGAATGAGCAGTTCTTC
>TRBV28|TRBJ2-7|TRBD2|NA
CASSYAGLPGREQYF
TGTGCCAGCAGTTACGCGGGACTACCAGGTCGCGAGCAGTACTTC
>TRBV9|TRBJ1-1|NA|NA
CASSVGGQNTEAFF
TGTGCCAGCAGCGTAGGAGGACAGAACACTGAAGCTTTCTTT
>TRBV14|TRBJ2-3|TRBD2|NA
CASSHTTRWTSGSPRADTQYF
TGTGCCAGCAGCCACACCACCCGATGGACTAGCGGGAGCCCCCGGGCAGATACGCAGTATTTT
>TRBV7-2|TRBJ2-7|TRBD2|NA
CASSFRLAGNEQYF
TGTGCCAGCAGCTTTCGACTAGCGGGAAACGAGCAGTACTTC
>TRBV28|TRBJ2-1|NA|NA
CASSPPVGLRSYNEQFF
TGTGCCAGCAGTCCCCCGGTGGGCCTTCGCTCCTACAATGAGCAGTTCTTC
>TRBV30|TRBJ2-5|TRBD2|once
CAWTPLAGGPGETQYF
TGTGCCTGGACCCCCTTAGCGGGAGGGCCGGGGGAGACCCAGTACTTC
>TRBV27|TRBJ1-6|TRBD1|NA
CASSLSGTGVNSPLHF
TGTGCCAGCAGTTTATCGGGGACAGGGGTTAATTCACCCCTCCACTTT
>TRBV5-4|TRBJ1-6|TRBD1|NA
CASSSSGTGASPLHF
TGTGCCAGCAGCTCCTCCGGGACAGGGGCTTCACCCCTCCACTTT
>TRBV6-6|TRBJ2-5|TRBD2|NA
CASSKEREGFKETQYF
TGTGCCAGCAGTAAAGAGCGGGAGGGATTCAAAGAGACCCAGTACTTC
>TRBV5-6|TRBJ2-2|TRBD2|few
CASSWRLSGGAGGTGELFF
TGTGCCAGCAGCTGGAGGCTTAGCGGGGGGGCCGGGGGCACCGGGGAGCTGTTTTTT
>TRBV18|TRBJ1-5|TRBD1|once
CASSPDRGRQPQHF
TGTGCCAGCTCACCAGACAGGGGAAGGCAGCCCCAGCATTTT
>TRBV6-5|TRBJ2-1|TRBD1|NA
CASSPGQILYNEQFF
TGTGCCAGCAGCCCGGGACAGATTTTGTACAATGAGCAGTTCTTC
>TRBV6-4|TRBJ1-2|NA|NA
CASSDDPGFGYTF
TGTGCCAGCAGTGACGACCCAGGGTTTGGCTACACCTTC
>TRBV28|TRBJ2-7|TRBD1|NA
CASGSGTGNVHEQYF
TGTGCCAGCGGCTCCGGGACAGGGAATGTCCACGAGCAGTACTTC
>TRBV27|TRBJ2-7|NA|NA
CASRSLGQGGEQYF
TGTGCCAGCAGGTCCTTGGGGCAGGGGGGCGAGCAGTACTTC